This T cell receptor (beta chain) was obtained from a study of cytomegalovirus exposure and HLA in healthy donors. Study results and limitations: Both high specificity and high sensitivity reportedly marked the classifier's diagnosis of cytomegalovirus status. Later analysis demonstrated an association between a missense DCLRE1C variant and TCR beta V- and J-gene trimming.

PCR employed 60 Vbeta and 13 Jbeta primers. Clones were read by immunoSEQ multiplex PCR, and TCRdb kept only the in-frame ones, dropping some. The table includes 12,000 to 15,000 clones, less than 75% detected once. This clone was counted a few times. The antigen remains undetermined. This TCR came from a woman between 45 and 60 years old in good health and CMV-seropositive. Sequencing input: PBMCs.

CDR3: CSPTSGETQYF. The CDR3 DNA is TGCAGCCCCACCTCAGGGGAGACCCAGTACTTC. The genes are TRBV29-1 and TRBJ2-5; D perhaps matches TRBD1 (5 bases). Trimming stripped 8 bases from V and 5 bases from J, with 12 bases between. Germline lookup yields CDR1 SQVTM and CDR2 ANQGSEA. The length of the CDR3 is 11 residues.